This T cell receptor beta chain came from a study of radiation and T cells in renal cell carcinoma. The time point here: blood 2 weeks post-SBRT. Treatment meaning: 15 Gy SBRT to primary tumor, nephrectomy 4 weeks later. Trimming took 6 bases from V and 3 from J; bases not matched to a gene: 5. Germline V CDR1 and CDR2: MNHEY, SVGAGI. This CDR3 contains 14 residues. Sequencing was performed with immunoSEQ multiplex PCR; in TCRdb, only in-frame clones are kept and a portion is missing. The data contain about 60,000 clones, roughly 72% of them singletons. The TCR sequence derives from a man in his 60s with renal cell carcinoma. The V and J genes are TRBV6-5 and TRBJ1-1; TRBD1 matches at 9 bases. The sample consisted of blood, taken from a patient whose treatment included radiotherapy and nephrectomy. The CDR3 region is CASRTGTGYTEAFF. Written as DNA, the CDR3 is TGTGCCAGCAGAACCGGGACAGGGTACACTGAAGCTTTCTTT.